This T cell receptor beta chain derives from a study of tumour-infiltrating T cells in Burkitt lymphoma. From germline, CDR1 is MDHEN and CDR2 SYDVKM. J gave up 5 bases and V 5 bases, and 6 bases lay outside the gene matches. The CDR3 length is 14 residues. Produced via immunoSEQ multiplex PCR; TCRdb's table is partial and in-frame only. The sample has around 1,200 clones, 35% seen once; the top ten hold more than 11%. The clonotype comes from a human donor with Burkitt lymphoma. The chain is built from TRBV28 and TRBJ1-2, with 9 bases fitting TRBD1. Sequences were obtained from tumor tissue. The CDR3 nucleotides are TGTGCCAGCAGTGACGGGGACAGGGTATATGGCTACACCTTC. As protein: CASSDGDRVYGYTF.